The clone carrying this T cell receptor (beta chain) was detected ten times or more. What it binds is unknown. This entry is derived from a study of regulatory T cells in long-lasting Graves disease. Library construction for TCR beta used iRepertoire HTBI primers and Arm-PCR of CDR3 regions. TCRdb itself ran the multiplex PCR reads through MiXCR, one entry per CDR3 protein. The data show 400,000 to 450,000 distinct CDR3 sequences, with around 22% seen just once and approximately 28% held by the top ten. Study results and caveats: Accuracy could have been hurt by small sample size.

Documented time point: persistent/refractory GD, antithyroid drugs over 5 years with positive TRAb. RNA extracted from PBMCs served as the sequencing template. Germline V gene lookup returns CDR1 MNHEY and CDR2 SVGAGI. The germline V and J ends were trimmed by 4 bases and 0 bases, with 7 bases remaining between them. The CDR3 extends over 15 amino acids. The TCR sequence derives from a female donor with Graves disease. The sample consisted of peripheral blood mononuclear cells (PBMCs), taken when the disease was refractory, from a patient treated with antithyroid drugs. The V and J genes are TRBV6-5 and TRBJ2-6; D unclear. For the CDR3, the DNA is TGTGCCAGCAGTTTTCAATACTCTGGGGCCAACGTCCTGACTTTC. This gives the protein CASSFQYSGANVLTF.